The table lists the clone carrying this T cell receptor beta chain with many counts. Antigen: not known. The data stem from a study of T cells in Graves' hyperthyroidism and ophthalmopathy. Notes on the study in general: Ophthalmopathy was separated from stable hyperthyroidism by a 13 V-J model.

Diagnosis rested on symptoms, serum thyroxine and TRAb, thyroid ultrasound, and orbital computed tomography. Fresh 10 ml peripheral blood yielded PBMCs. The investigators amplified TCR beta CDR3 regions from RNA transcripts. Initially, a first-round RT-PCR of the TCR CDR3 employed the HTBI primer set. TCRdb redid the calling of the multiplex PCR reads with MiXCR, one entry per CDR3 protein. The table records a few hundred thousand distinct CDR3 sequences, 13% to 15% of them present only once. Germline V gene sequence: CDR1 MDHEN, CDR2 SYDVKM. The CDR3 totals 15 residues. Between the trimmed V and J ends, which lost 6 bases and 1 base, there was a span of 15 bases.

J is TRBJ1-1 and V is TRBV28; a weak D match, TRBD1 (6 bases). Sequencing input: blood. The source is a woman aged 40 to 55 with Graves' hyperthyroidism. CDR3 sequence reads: CASSEQGRRNTEAFF. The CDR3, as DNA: TGTGCCAGCAGCGAGCAGGGGAGGAGGAACACTGAAGCTTTCTTT.